These 21 T cell receptor beta chains came from one sample sequenced in a study of blood T cell repertoires in COVID-19. Some clones are missing from TCRdb's copy, which holds only in-frame ones; the method was immunoSEQ multiplex PCR. The table lists about 120,000 clones, about 83% of them singletons. Material for sequencing was peripheral blood. The receptors come from a man in his 60s with acute or convalescent COVID-19.

The chain uses TRBV10-2 and TRBJ1-5; D is unclear. Germline V gene data show CDR1 as WSHSY and CDR2 as SAAADI. V lost 9 bases, J lost 2 bases, and 14 bases lay in between. This CDR3 has 14 amino acids. CDR3 loop: CASRGLPGNQPQHF. For the CDR3, the DNA is TGCGCCAGTCGAGGACTTCCAGGCAATCAGCCCCAGCATTTT.

The chain joins TRBV28 to TRBJ2-5; D is possibly TRBD2 (5 bases). The CDR3 extends over 15 amino acids. The ends were cut back, 7 bases at V and 1 base at J, with 16 bases in the middle. The germline V gene encodes CDR1 MDHEN and CDR2 SYDVKM. CDR3 sequence: CASTPAGSAQETQYF. CDR3 coding DNA: TGTGCCAGCACCCCCGCGGGCAGCGCCCAAGAGACCCAGTACTTC.

The V and J genes are TRBV27 and TRBJ2-3; 7 bases map to TRBD1. Losses at the gene ends were 6 bases for V and 1 base for J; bases not matched to a gene: 7. Germline values: CDR1 MNHEY, CDR2 SMNVEV (reference sequence). The CDR3 consists of 15 residues. In DNA, the CDR3 is TGTGCCAGCAGAATGGGAAGGGGGCGCACAGATACGCAGTATTTT. Translated: CASRMGRGRTDTQYF.

This clone has just a few counts. The chain couples TRBV13 to TRBJ2-3; 13 bases align to TRBD2. Germline lookup yields CDR1 PRHDT and CDR2 FYEKMQ (reference sequence). Germline trimming cut 2 bases from V and 5 bases from J; bases unmatched to any gene: 4. The CDR3 is 16 amino acids. The CDR3 reads CASSLRLAGGLDTQYF. The CDR3 bases are TGTGCCAGCAGCTTAAGACTAGCGGGAGGACTAGATACGCAGTATTTT.

The chain employs TRBV5-1 and TRBJ1-2; D is possibly TRBD1 (5 bases). Germline V gives CDR1 SGHRS, CDR2 YFSETQ. There are 15 residues in the CDR3. V lost 0 bases and J lost 3, with 12 bases in between. CDR3 residues: CASSLDQGRYYGYTF. CDR3 nucleotides: TGCGCCAGCAGCTTGGACCAGGGTAGATACTATGGCTACACCTTC.

This sequence joins TRBV10-3 and TRBJ1-6; a possible D gene is TRBD1 (5 bases). V was shortened by 6 bases and J by 9 bases, with 12 bases between the two germline ends. Germline-derived CDR1 and CDR2 are ENHRY and SYGVKD. This CDR3 contains 13 residues. CDR3 sequence reads: CAIRGSGGSPLHF. The CDR3 DNA follows: TGTGCCATCAGGGGCTCCGGGGGTTCACCCCTCCACTTT.

The chain combines TRBV30 with TRBJ2-7, with 12 nucleotides matching TRBD2. From germline, CDR1 is GTSNPN and CDR2 SVGIG (reference sequence). The CDR3 is 15 amino acids. The junction had 4 bases not matched to a gene; V was cut back by 2 bases and J by 2 bases. The CDR3 region has the DNA TGTGCCTGGAGTCCTAGACTAGCGGGAGCCTACGAGCAGTACTTC. Its translation: CAWSPRLAGAYEQYF.

J is TRBJ1-4 and V is TRBV30, with 8 bases matching TRBD1. There are 15 residues in the CDR3. Losses at the gene ends were 0 bases for V and 7 bases for J; bases not matched to a gene: 7. The V gene's germline CDR1 is GTSNPN and CDR2 SVGIG (reference sequence). The CDR3 DNA reads as TGTGCCTGGAGTGTATTTCAGGGGGCGACTGAAAAACTGTTTTTT. This codes for CAWSVFQGATEKLFF.

The chain couples TRBV6-1 to TRBJ1-4, with 7 bases identical to TRBD1. The V gene end was trimmed by 4 bases and the J gene end by 8 bases; junction bases not matched to a gene: 7. The CDR3 totals 14 residues. Per the germline V gene, CDR1 is MNHNS and CDR2 is SASEGT. The CDR3 here is CASSVHRGTEKLFF. In DNA, the CDR3 is TGTGCCAGCAGTGTTCACAGGGGCACCGAAAAACTGTTTTTT.

The CDR3 sequence is CASSRRVAGVSETQYF. DNA of the CDR3: TGTGCCAGCAGCCGGCGGGTAGCGGGAGTTTCAGAGACCCAGTACTTC. The chain combines TRBV3-1 (or the pseudogene TRBV3-2) with TRBJ2-5; 9 nucleotides match TRBD2. With V trimmed by 4 bases and J by 4 bases, 10 bases remained unmatched. Germline CDR1 and CDR2: LGHDT and YNNKEL (reference sequence). The CDR3 covers 16 residues.

The chain uses TRBV5-1 and TRBJ2-1, with a possible D match to TRBD2 (5 bases). CDR3 length: 13 residues. The V gene lost 0 bases and the J gene lost 4 bases, with 5 bases spanning the gap. Germline V gene sequence: CDR1 SGHRS, CDR2 YFSETQ. The CDR3 loop reads CASSLGTYNEQFF. The CDR3 coding sequence is TGCGCCAGCAGCTTGGGGACTTACAATGAGCAGTTCTTC. The full variable domain, its missing parts supplied by reference TRBV5-1 and TRBJ2-1, is KAGVTQTPRYLIKTRGQQVTLSCSPISGHRSVSWYQQTPGQGLQFLFEYFSETQRNKGNFPGRFSGRQFSNSRSEMNVSTLELGDSALYLCASSLGTYNEQFFGPGTRLTVL.

The chain combines TRBV9 with TRBJ1-2; 7 bases map to TRBD1. Germline V lookup: CDR1 SGDLS, CDR2 YYNGEE. V lost 2 bases to trimming and J lost 4 bases; unmatched junction nucleotides: 2. The CDR3 runs 13 residues. The CDR3 bases are TGTGCCAGCAGCGTGGGGACAGCCTATGGCTACACCTTC. This gives the protein CASSVGTAYGYTF.

The V call is TRBV29-1, the J call TRBJ2-3, with 8 nucleotides matching TRBD2. J gave up 1 base and V 6 bases, and 0 bases lay outside the gene matches. Germline loops: CDR1 SQVTM, CDR2 ANQGSEA. This CDR3 is built from 12 residues. CDR3 amino acids: CSVTSGTDTQYF. CDR3 bases: TGCAGCGTGACTAGCGGCACAGATACGCAGTATTTT.

The chain carries TRBV2 and TRBJ1-5; possibly TRBD1 for D (5 bases). This CDR3 contains 15 residues. The V end lost 6 bases, the J end lost 4 bases, and 16 bases lay between the germline ends. Germline loops: CDR1 SNHLY, CDR2 FYNNEI. The DNA of the CDR3 is TGTGCCAGCAGAGGACCGGGGGGTAGGAATCAGCCCCAGCATTTT. Encoded protein: CASRGPGGRNQPQHF. Full variable domain (missing parts from reference TRBV2 and TRBJ1-5): EPEVTQTPSHQVTQMGQEVILRCVPISNHLYFYWYRQILGQKVEFLVSFYNNEISEKSEIFDDQFSVERPDGSNFTLKIRSTKLEDSAMYFCASRGPGGRNQPQHFGDGTRLSIL.

V gene TRBV5-1 combines with J gene TRBJ2-2; tentative D call: TRBD1 (6 bases). Trimming took 2 bases from V and 2 from J, leaving 10 bases between them. CDR1 and CDR2 from the germline V gene are SGHRS and YFSETQ. This CDR3 has 15 amino acids. For the CDR3, the DNA is TGCGCCAGCAGCTTAAGACAGGACAACACCGGGGAGCTGTTTTTT. This gives the protein CASSLRQDNTGELFF.

In nucleotides, the CDR3 is TGTGCCAGCAGCCCTTGGGGAGGACCCCTCCACTTT. Its translation: CASSPWGGPLHF. V and J are TRBV13 and TRBJ1-6, with D unresolved. The germline V and J ends were trimmed by 5 bases and 12 bases, with 11 bases remaining between them. Germline-derived CDR1 and CDR2 are PRHDT and FYEKMQ (reference sequence). This CDR3 comprises 12 residues. Full variable domain (missing parts from reference TRBV13 and TRBJ1-6): AAGVIQSPRHLIKEKRETATLKCYPIPRHDTVYWYQQGPGQDPQFLISFYEKMQSDKGSIPDRFSAQQFSDYHSELNMSSLELGDSALYFCASSPWGGPLHFGNGTRLTVT.

This clone was found once. The CDR3 sequence is CASSFAGNYGYTF. The CDR3 DNA reads TGTGCCAGCAGCTTTGCGGGTAACTATGGCTACACCTTC. The rearrangement links TRBV5-5 to TRBJ1-2; D is unclear. Germline V lookup: CDR1 SGHKS, CDR2 YYEKEE (reference sequence). The V end lost 2 bases, the J end lost 1 base, and 6 bases lay between the germline ends. CDR3 length: 13 amino acids.

Only one count was recorded for this clone. The V gene is TRBV10-1, the J gene TRBJ2-6; TRBD1 aligns across 7 bases. The CDR3 consists of 15 residues. Germline V gene sequence: CDR1 WNHNN, CDR2 SYGVQD (reference sequence). Trimming removed 5 bases from V and 2 bases from J; junction bases left unmatched: 3. This chain's CDR3 is CASSPQGAGANVLTF. The DNA of the CDR3 is TGCGCCAGCAGTCCGCAGGGGGCTGGGGCCAACGTCCTGACTTTC.

The V call is TRBV11-2, the J call TRBJ1-2; D is unresolved. Germline values: CDR1 SGHAT, CDR2 FQNNGV. CDR3 size: 13 residues. V dropped 0 bases and J dropped 5 bases, with 7 bases sitting between them. The CDR3 loop reads CASSLEGRYGYTF. The CDR3 nucleotides read TGTGCCAGCAGCTTAGAGGGGAGATATGGCTACACCTTC.

The chain is built from TRBV7-9 and TRBJ2-1; weak D call: TRBD2 (6 bases). V dropped 5 bases and J dropped 5 bases, with 13 bases sitting between them. CDR1 is SEHNR, CDR2 FQNEAQ, per germline (reference sequence). CDR3 size: 14 residues. Written as DNA, the CDR3 is TGTGCCAGCAGCCCCTTGGGGGGTCACAATGAGCAGTTCTTC. It is translated as CASSPLGGHNEQFF. The full variable domain, rest sourced from reference TRBV7-9 and TRBJ2-1, is DTGVSQNPRHKITKRGQNVTFRCDPISEHNRLYWYRQTLGQGPEFLTYFQNEAQLEKSRLLSDRFSAERPKGSFSTLEIQRTEQGDSAMYLCASSPLGGHNEQFFGPGTRLTVL.

The gene calls are TRBV27 and TRBJ2-3; 9 positions match TRBD2. V lost 7 bases and J lost 1; bases outside the gene matches: 15. The CDR3 length is 18 residues. Germline V gene data show CDR1 as MNHEY and CDR2 as SMNVEV (reference sequence). This CDR3 is CASTLDGTSWAGTDTQYF. The CDR3 bases are TGTGCCAGCACCTTAGACGGGACTAGCTGGGCGGGCACAGATACGCAGTATTTT.